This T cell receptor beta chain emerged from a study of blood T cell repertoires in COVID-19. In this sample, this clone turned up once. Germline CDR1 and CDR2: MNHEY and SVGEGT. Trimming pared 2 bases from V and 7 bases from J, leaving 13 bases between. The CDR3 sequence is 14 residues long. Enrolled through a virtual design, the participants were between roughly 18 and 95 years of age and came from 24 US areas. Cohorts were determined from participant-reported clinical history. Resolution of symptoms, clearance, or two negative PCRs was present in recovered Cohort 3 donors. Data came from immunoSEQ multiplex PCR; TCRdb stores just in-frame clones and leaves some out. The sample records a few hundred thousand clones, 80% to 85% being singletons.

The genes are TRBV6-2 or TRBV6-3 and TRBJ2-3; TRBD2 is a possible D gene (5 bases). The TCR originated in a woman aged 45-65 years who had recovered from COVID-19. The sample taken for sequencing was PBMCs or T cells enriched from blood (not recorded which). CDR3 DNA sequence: TGTGCCAGCAGTTACCTTTCTGGGGAGTATACGCAGTATTTT. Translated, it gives CASSYLSGEYTQYF.